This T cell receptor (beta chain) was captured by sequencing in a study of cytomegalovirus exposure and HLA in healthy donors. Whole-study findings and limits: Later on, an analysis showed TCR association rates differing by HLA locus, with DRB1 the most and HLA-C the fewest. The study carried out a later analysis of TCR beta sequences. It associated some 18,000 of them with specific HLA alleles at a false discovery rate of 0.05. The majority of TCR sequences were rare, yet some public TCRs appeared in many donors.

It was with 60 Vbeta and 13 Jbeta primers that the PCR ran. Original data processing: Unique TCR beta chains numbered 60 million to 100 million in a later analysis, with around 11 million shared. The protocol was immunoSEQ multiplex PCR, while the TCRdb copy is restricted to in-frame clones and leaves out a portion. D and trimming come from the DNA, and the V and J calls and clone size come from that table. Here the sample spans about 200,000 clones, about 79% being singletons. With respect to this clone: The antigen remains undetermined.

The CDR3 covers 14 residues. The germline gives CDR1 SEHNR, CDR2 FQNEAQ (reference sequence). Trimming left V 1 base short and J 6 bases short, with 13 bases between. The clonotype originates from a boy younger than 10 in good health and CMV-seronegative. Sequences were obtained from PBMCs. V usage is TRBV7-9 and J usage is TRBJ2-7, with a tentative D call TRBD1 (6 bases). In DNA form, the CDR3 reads TGTGCCAGCAGCTTAGTAGCCGAAGGGGGCGAGCAGTACTTC. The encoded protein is CASSLVAEGGEQYF. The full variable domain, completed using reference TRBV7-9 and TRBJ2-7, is DTGVSQNPRHKITKRGQNVTFRCDPISEHNRLYWYRQTLGQGPEFLTYFQNEAQLEKSRLLSDRFSAERPKGSFSTLEIQRTEQGDSAMYLCASSLVAEGGEQYFGPGTRLTVT.